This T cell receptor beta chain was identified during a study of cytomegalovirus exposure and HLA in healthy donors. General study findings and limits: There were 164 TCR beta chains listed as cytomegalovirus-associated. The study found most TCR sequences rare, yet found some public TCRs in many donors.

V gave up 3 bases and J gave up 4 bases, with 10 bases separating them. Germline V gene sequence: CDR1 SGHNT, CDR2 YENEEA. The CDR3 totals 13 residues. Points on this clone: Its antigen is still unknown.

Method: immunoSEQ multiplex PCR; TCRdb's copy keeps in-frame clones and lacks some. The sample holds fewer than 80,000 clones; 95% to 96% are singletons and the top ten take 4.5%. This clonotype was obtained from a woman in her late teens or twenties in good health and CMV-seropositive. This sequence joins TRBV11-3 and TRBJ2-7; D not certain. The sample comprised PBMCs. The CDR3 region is CASSFADLYEQYF. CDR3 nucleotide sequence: TGTGCCAGCAGCTTTGCAGACTTATACGAGCAGTACTTC.